These 2 T cell receptor beta chains came from one sample sequenced in a study of cytomegalovirus exposure and HLA in healthy donors. Use of 60 Vbeta and 13 Jbeta primers characterized the PCR. The protocol was immunoSEQ multiplex PCR, while the TCRdb copy is restricted to in-frame clones and leaves out a portion. The top ten clones hold around 7% of a sample with more than 100,000 clones, about 9.2% of them seen once. Sequenced material: PBMCs. These receptors all stem from a woman aged 40 to 50 in good health and CMV-seropositive.

This clone has more than one count but fewer than ten. The rearrangement uses TRBV18 and TRBJ2-1; 11 bases align to TRBD2. V was clipped by 4 bases and J by 9 bases; unmatched bases: 5. The CDR3 contains 14 residues. The V gene's germline CDR1 is KGHSH and CDR2 LQKENI. The CDR3 bases are TGTGCCAGCTCACTAGCGGGGGGGCCCGGTGAGCAGTTCTTC. Amino acids: CASSLAGGPGEQFF.

The rearrangement uses TRBV10-2 and TRBJ1-1; a possible D gene is TRBD1 (5 bases). The V end lost 5 bases, the J end lost 1 base, and 14 bases lay between the germline ends. Germline CDR1 reads WSHSY; CDR2 reads SAAADI. This CDR3 is 15 amino acids long. As DNA, the CDR3 is TGCGCCAGCAGTCCCCAGGGCCCCGGGAACACTGAAGCTTTCTTT. This gives the protein CASSPQGPGNTEAFF.